What follows are 28 T cell receptor beta chains derived from one specimen sequenced in a study of blood T cell repertoires in COVID-19. Produced via immunoSEQ multiplex PCR; TCRdb's table is partial and in-frame only. The sample records 110,000 to 150,000 clones, about 76% being singletons. The sample comprised peripheral blood. The receptor set was obtained from a human donor in a cohort sampled during active COVID-19.

V gene TRBV7-9 combines with J gene TRBJ2-7; 10 bases align to TRBD1. CDR3 length equals 17 residues. CDR1 and CDR2 from the germline V gene are SEHNR and FQNEAQ (reference sequence). The V and J ends lost 1 base and 1 base, in that order; junction bases with no gene match: 7. CDR3 loop: CASSLGTGGLHSYEQYF. The CDR3 DNA follows: TGTGCCAGCAGCTTAGGGACAGGGGGACTACATTCCTACGAGCAGTACTTC. Complete variable domain (other parts from reference TRBV7-9 and TRBJ2-7): DTGVSQNPRHKITKRGQNVTFRCDPISEHNRLYWYRQTLGQGPEFLTYFQNEAQLEKSRLLSDRFSAERPKGSFSTLEIQRTEQGDSAMYLCASSLGTGGLHSYEQYFGPGTRLTVT.

The chain has TRBV19 and TRBJ2-6, with D perhaps TRBD1 (6 bases). Trimming pared 3 bases from V and 2 bases from J, leaving 14 bases between. Germline V gene lookup returns CDR1 LNHDA and CDR2 SQIVND (reference sequence). The length of the CDR3 is 17 residues. The CDR3 DNA follows: TGTGCCAGTAGTATTCAGGGGAAGTCACCTGGGGCCAACGTCCTGACTTTC. The encoded protein is CASSIQGKSPGANVLTF.

This clone was seen a few times. The chain employs TRBV27 and TRBJ2-7; no definite D call. The ends were cut back, 3 bases at V and 0 bases at J, with 9 bases in the middle. Germline assignment: CDR1 MNHEY and CDR2 SMNVEV (reference sequence). The CDR3 consists of 14 residues. The CDR3 loop reads CASSFAAGSYEQYF. For the CDR3, the DNA is TGTGCCAGCAGTTTTGCAGCAGGCTCCTACGAGCAGTACTTC.

The genes are TRBV18 and TRBJ2-7, with 9 bases lining up with TRBD1. V trimming: 1 base; J trimming: 3 bases; junction bases outside the gene matches: 7. Germline V gives CDR1 KGHSH, CDR2 LQKENI. This CDR3 spans 16 amino acids. CDR3: CASSPQPGQGGYEQYF. The CDR3 DNA is TGTGCCAGCTCACCACAACCGGGACAGGGAGGCTACGAGCAGTACTTC.

CDR3 nucleotide sequence: TGCGCCAGCACCGCACTAGCGGGAGGGCCTGGTGAGCAGTTCTTC. It translates to CASTALAGGPGEQFF. V and J are TRBV5-1 and TRBJ2-1; 13 bases line up with TRBD2. This CDR3 spans 15 amino acids. CDR1 is SGHRS and CDR2 is YFSETQ in the germline V gene. The J segment lost 9 bases and the V segment lost 6 bases, leaving 9 bases of the junction unmatched.

The V gene is TRBV29-1, the J gene TRBJ2-7, with 8 bases aligning to TRBD1. Germline trimming cut 4 bases from V and 2 bases from J; bases unmatched to any gene: 16. This CDR3 region has 17 residues. Looked up from germline, CDR1 is SQVTM and CDR2 is ANQGSEA. CDR3 coding DNA: TGCAGCGTTGGCGGGCAGGGGGCAAAACCTAGTACCTACGAGCAGTACTTC. Amino acids: CSVGGQGAKPSTYEQYF.

The V and J genes are TRBV5-6 and TRBJ2-5; 10 bases align to TRBD2. This CDR3 comprises 15 residues. V shed 2 bases and J 1 base; nucleotides not matched to a gene: 2. CDR1 SGHDT and CDR2 YYEEEE come from the germline V gene. The DNA of the CDR3 is TGTGCCAGCAGCTTCGCTAGCGGGAGCCAAGAGACCCAGTACTTC. Translation: CASSFASGSQETQYF. The full variable domain, rest sourced from reference TRBV5-6 and TRBJ2-5, is DAGVTQSPTHLIKTRGQQVTLRCSPKSGHDTVSWYQQALGQGPQFIFQYYEEEERQRGNFPDRFSGHQFPNYSSELNVNALLLGDSALYLCASSFASGSQETQYFGPGTRLLVL.

CDR3 protein: CATSEAGDTQYF. CDR3 bases: TGTGCCACCAGTGAAGCCGGAGATACGCAGTATTTT. V usage is TRBV24-1 and J usage is TRBJ2-3; D ambiguous. The V gene's germline CDR1 is KGHDR and CDR2 SFDVKD. V lost 4 bases to trimming and J lost 5 bases, with 6 bases between them. CDR3 length: 12 residues.

The sample holds one count of this clone. The genes are TRBV7-9 and TRBJ1-1, with D unresolved. The germline gives CDR1 SEHNR, CDR2 FQNEAQ (reference sequence). V gave up 5 bases and J gave up 2 bases, with 12 bases separating them. This CDR3 region has 14 residues. The CDR3, as DNA: TGTGCCAGCAGCCCAGGAGGTTCAAACACTGAAGCTTTCTTT. Its protein product is CASSPGGSNTEAFF.

The chain recombines TRBV7-3 with TRBJ2-1; D may be TRBD2 (6 bases). CDR3 length: 14 amino acids. In germline, CDR1 is SGHTA, CDR2 FQGTGA. V shed 2 bases and J shed 5 bases, with 10 bases lying between them. CDR3 protein: CASSLPRLDNEQFF. As DNA, the CDR3 is TGTGCCAGCAGCTTACCCCGACTAGACAATGAGCAGTTCTTC.

This sequence joins TRBV2 and TRBJ2-7; 11 positions match TRBD2. V lost 3 bases and J lost 4; bases outside the gene matches: 2. Germline assignment: CDR1 SNHLY and CDR2 FYNNEI. This CDR3 spans 14 amino acids. CDR3 in amino acids: CASSETSGTYEQYF. The CDR3 DNA reads as TGTGCCAGCAGTGAGACTAGCGGGACTTACGAGCAGTACTTC.

V is TRBV6-5 and J is TRBJ1-5; TRBD1 aligns across 8 bases. This CDR3 has 16 amino acids. Germline V gene lookup returns CDR1 MNHEY and CDR2 SVGAGI. The J segment lost 6 bases and the V segment lost 1 base, leaving 8 bases of the junction unmatched. Here the CDR3 DNA reads TGTGCCAGCAGTTACTTACCCAGGGGGCCCGGTCAGCCCCAGCATTTT. Residues: CASSYLPRGPGQPQHF.

V gene TRBV27 combines with J gene TRBJ2-7; 14 bases are shared with TRBD2. The CDR3 runs 18 residues. J gave up 0 bases and V 5 bases, and 9 bases lay outside the gene matches. Germline values: CDR1 MNHEY, CDR2 SMNVEV (reference sequence). CDR3 DNA: TGTGCCAGCAGTCCCATCGGACTAGCGGGAGGATTCTCCTACGAGCAGTACTTC. As protein: CASSPIGLAGGFSYEQYF.

The chain uses TRBV6-2 or TRBV6-3 and TRBJ2-1; TRBD1 aligns across 7 bases. Germline-derived CDR1 and CDR2 are MNHEY and SVGEGT. This CDR3 region has 13 residues. V gave up 3 bases and J gave up 5 bases; unmatched junction bases: 1. CDR3 in amino acids: CASSYTGDNEQFF. CDR3 in DNA: TGTGCCAGCAGTTATACAGGGGACAATGAGCAGTTCTTC.

The genes are TRBV7-2 and TRBJ2-1; TRBD2 matches 8 bases. CDR3 length: 16 residues. J lost 6 bases, V lost 0 bases, and 7 bases had no gene match. Germline V gene lookup returns CDR1 SGHTA and CDR2 FQGNSA. The CDR3 DNA reads TGTGCCAGCAGCTTAGCTAGGCCGGGACTAGGCAATGAGCAGTTCTTC. Protein sequence: CASSLARPGLGNEQFF.

The chain links TRBV6-5 to TRBJ1-6; D is unclear. Looked up from germline, CDR1 is MNHEY and CDR2 is SVGAGI. V gave up 6 bases and J gave up 7 bases, with 16 bases separating them. CDR3 size: 15 residues. CDR3 in DNA: TGTGCCAGCAGACCCGACGGGAGGAGCAATTCACCCCTCCACTTT. Its protein is CASRPDGRSNSPLHF.

The rearrangement links TRBV28 to TRBJ2-1, with TRBD1 identical over 12 bases. Trimming removed 4 bases from V and 3 bases from J; junction bases left unmatched: 4. CDR1 and CDR2 (germline): MDHEN, SYDVKM. CDR3 size: 16 residues. The CDR3: CASSWGQGADYNEQFF. DNA of the CDR3: TGTGCCAGCAGTTGGGGACAGGGGGCGGACTACAATGAGCAGTTCTTC.

In its sample, this clone was seen a few times. V gene TRBV6-6 combines with J gene TRBJ2-7; TRBD1 matches 12 bases. Germline CDR1 reads MNHNY; CDR2 reads SVGAGI (reference sequence). Trimming removed 4 bases from V and 6 bases from J; junction bases left unmatched: 4. The CDR3 contains 14 residues. This CDR3 reads CASSWGQGAGEQYF. The CDR3, as DNA: TGTGCCAGCAGTTGGGGACAGGGGGCTGGCGAGCAGTACTTC.

V is TRBV14 and J is TRBJ2-5, with a tentative D call TRBD1 (5 bases). Germline-derived CDR1 and CDR2 are SGHDN and FVKESK. The CDR3 spans 15 residues. V was trimmed by 0 bases and J by 5 bases, leaving 13 bases between them. The CDR3 DNA sequence: TGTGCCAGCAGCCAAGATCAGGGTTTTTGGGAGACCCAGTACTTC. Translating gives CASSQDQGFWETQYF.

This clone was detected a few times. The CDR3 nucleotides are TGTGCCAGCAGTGGACTAAGCGGGAGGGCTACTGGGCAGTTCTTC. Residues: CASSGLSGRATGQFF. The chain recombines TRBV2 with TRBJ2-1; TRBD2 matches at 10 bases. CDR1 is SNHLY and CDR2 is FYNNEI in the germline V gene. V trimming: 4 bases; J trimming: 12 bases; junction bases outside the gene matches: 12. The CDR3 covers 15 residues.

The chain has TRBV27 and TRBJ2-7; 12 nucleotides line up with TRBD2. CDR3 length: 16 amino acids. J was trimmed by 4 bases and V by 2 bases; bases with no gene match: 6. CDR1 is MNHEY and CDR2 is SMNVEV in the germline V gene (reference sequence). The CDR3 nucleotides are TGTGCCAGCAGTTTAATTCTAGCGGGAGGGCTATACGAGCAGTACTTC. Its protein is CASSLILAGGLYEQYF.

V is TRBV7-2 and J is TRBJ2-7; D remains ambiguous. CDR1 and CDR2 from the germline V gene are SGHTA and FQGNSA. V dropped 2 bases and J dropped 4 bases, with 9 bases sitting between them. The CDR3 sequence is 13 residues long. CDR3 sequence reads: CASSLSSEYEQYF. CDR3 coding DNA: TGTGCCAGCAGCTTATCATCTGAGTACGAGCAGTACTTC. The full variable domain, its missing parts supplied by reference TRBV7-2 and TRBJ2-7, is GAGVSQSPSNKVTEKGKDVELRCDPISGHTALYWYRQSLGQGLEFLIYFQGNSAPDKSGLPSDRFSAERTGGSVSTLTIQRTQQEDSAVYLCASSLSSEYEQYFGPGTRLTVT.

The J gene is TRBJ2-7, the V gene TRBV13; D may be TRBD1 (6 bases). Trimming pared 7 bases from V and 0 bases from J, leaving 10 bases between. The CDR3 is 13 residues long. Germline CDR1 reads PRHDT; CDR2 reads FYEKMQ (reference sequence). The CDR3 nucleotides read TGTGCCAGCACGGACAGCCGCTCCTACGAGCAGTACTTC. It specifies CASTDSRSYEQYF.

The chain joins TRBV7-8 to TRBJ2-7; D may be TRBD2 (6 bases). Germline V lookup: CDR1 SGHVS, CDR2 FQNEAQ. This CDR3 contains 15 residues. Trimming pared 2 bases from V and 2 bases from J, leaving 13 bases between. The CDR3 sequence is CASSLRASVPYEQYF. DNA for the CDR3: TGTGCCAGCAGCTTACGGGCTAGCGTACCCTACGAGCAGTACTTC.

This clone was seen a single time. The same CDR3 also results from other DNA sequences found in this sample. The V call is TRBV7-3, the J call TRBJ2-5; maybe TRBD2 (6 bases). Per the germline V gene, CDR1 is SGHTA and CDR2 is FQGTGA. The germline V and J ends were trimmed by 5 bases and 2 bases, with 12 bases remaining between them. The CDR3 sequence is 14 residues long. The CDR3 reads CASSPTGTQETQYF. As DNA, the CDR3 is TGTGCCAGCAGCCCCACCGGGACTCAAGAGACCCAGTACTTC.

A single count supports this clone. This chain links TRBV14 with TRBJ2-7, with TRBD2 matching 8 bases. CDR1 and CDR2 from the germline V gene are SGHDN and FVKESK. CDR3 length: 17 residues. Trimming took 0 bases from V and 3 from J; bases not matched to a gene: 10. The CDR3 reads CASSQDVRGRTLYEQYF. The CDR3 nucleotides are TGTGCCAGCAGCCAAGATGTTCGCGGGAGGACTCTCTACGAGCAGTACTTC. Full variable domain (missing parts from reference TRBV14 and TRBJ2-7): EAGVTQFPSHSVIEKGQTVTLRCDPISGHDNLYWYRRVMGKEIKFLLHFVKESKQDESGMPNNRFLAERTGGTYSTLKVQPAELEDSGVYFCASSQDVRGRTLYEQYFGPGTRLTVT.

The chain carries TRBV10-3 and TRBJ2-7, with 8 bases fitting TRBD2. There are 14 residues in the CDR3. V gave up 6 bases and J gave up 3 bases; unmatched junction bases: 7. The germline gives CDR1 ENHRY, CDR2 SYGVKD. The DNA for the CDR3 is TGTGCCATCAGCAAAGCGGGGGACGACTACGAGCAGTACTTC. Translation gives CAISKAGDDYEQYF.

The V and J genes are TRBV9 and TRBJ2-6; TRBD1 aligns across 9 bases. Per germline, CDR1 SGDLS and CDR2 YYNGEE. V dropped 3 bases and J dropped 0; count of bases not matched to a gene: 7. This CDR3 is built from 18 residues. CDR3 DNA sequence: TGTGCCAGCAGCGCCCGACAGGGGGGCTCCTCTGGGGCCAACGTCCTGACTTTC. Encoded protein: CASSARQGGSSGANVLTF.